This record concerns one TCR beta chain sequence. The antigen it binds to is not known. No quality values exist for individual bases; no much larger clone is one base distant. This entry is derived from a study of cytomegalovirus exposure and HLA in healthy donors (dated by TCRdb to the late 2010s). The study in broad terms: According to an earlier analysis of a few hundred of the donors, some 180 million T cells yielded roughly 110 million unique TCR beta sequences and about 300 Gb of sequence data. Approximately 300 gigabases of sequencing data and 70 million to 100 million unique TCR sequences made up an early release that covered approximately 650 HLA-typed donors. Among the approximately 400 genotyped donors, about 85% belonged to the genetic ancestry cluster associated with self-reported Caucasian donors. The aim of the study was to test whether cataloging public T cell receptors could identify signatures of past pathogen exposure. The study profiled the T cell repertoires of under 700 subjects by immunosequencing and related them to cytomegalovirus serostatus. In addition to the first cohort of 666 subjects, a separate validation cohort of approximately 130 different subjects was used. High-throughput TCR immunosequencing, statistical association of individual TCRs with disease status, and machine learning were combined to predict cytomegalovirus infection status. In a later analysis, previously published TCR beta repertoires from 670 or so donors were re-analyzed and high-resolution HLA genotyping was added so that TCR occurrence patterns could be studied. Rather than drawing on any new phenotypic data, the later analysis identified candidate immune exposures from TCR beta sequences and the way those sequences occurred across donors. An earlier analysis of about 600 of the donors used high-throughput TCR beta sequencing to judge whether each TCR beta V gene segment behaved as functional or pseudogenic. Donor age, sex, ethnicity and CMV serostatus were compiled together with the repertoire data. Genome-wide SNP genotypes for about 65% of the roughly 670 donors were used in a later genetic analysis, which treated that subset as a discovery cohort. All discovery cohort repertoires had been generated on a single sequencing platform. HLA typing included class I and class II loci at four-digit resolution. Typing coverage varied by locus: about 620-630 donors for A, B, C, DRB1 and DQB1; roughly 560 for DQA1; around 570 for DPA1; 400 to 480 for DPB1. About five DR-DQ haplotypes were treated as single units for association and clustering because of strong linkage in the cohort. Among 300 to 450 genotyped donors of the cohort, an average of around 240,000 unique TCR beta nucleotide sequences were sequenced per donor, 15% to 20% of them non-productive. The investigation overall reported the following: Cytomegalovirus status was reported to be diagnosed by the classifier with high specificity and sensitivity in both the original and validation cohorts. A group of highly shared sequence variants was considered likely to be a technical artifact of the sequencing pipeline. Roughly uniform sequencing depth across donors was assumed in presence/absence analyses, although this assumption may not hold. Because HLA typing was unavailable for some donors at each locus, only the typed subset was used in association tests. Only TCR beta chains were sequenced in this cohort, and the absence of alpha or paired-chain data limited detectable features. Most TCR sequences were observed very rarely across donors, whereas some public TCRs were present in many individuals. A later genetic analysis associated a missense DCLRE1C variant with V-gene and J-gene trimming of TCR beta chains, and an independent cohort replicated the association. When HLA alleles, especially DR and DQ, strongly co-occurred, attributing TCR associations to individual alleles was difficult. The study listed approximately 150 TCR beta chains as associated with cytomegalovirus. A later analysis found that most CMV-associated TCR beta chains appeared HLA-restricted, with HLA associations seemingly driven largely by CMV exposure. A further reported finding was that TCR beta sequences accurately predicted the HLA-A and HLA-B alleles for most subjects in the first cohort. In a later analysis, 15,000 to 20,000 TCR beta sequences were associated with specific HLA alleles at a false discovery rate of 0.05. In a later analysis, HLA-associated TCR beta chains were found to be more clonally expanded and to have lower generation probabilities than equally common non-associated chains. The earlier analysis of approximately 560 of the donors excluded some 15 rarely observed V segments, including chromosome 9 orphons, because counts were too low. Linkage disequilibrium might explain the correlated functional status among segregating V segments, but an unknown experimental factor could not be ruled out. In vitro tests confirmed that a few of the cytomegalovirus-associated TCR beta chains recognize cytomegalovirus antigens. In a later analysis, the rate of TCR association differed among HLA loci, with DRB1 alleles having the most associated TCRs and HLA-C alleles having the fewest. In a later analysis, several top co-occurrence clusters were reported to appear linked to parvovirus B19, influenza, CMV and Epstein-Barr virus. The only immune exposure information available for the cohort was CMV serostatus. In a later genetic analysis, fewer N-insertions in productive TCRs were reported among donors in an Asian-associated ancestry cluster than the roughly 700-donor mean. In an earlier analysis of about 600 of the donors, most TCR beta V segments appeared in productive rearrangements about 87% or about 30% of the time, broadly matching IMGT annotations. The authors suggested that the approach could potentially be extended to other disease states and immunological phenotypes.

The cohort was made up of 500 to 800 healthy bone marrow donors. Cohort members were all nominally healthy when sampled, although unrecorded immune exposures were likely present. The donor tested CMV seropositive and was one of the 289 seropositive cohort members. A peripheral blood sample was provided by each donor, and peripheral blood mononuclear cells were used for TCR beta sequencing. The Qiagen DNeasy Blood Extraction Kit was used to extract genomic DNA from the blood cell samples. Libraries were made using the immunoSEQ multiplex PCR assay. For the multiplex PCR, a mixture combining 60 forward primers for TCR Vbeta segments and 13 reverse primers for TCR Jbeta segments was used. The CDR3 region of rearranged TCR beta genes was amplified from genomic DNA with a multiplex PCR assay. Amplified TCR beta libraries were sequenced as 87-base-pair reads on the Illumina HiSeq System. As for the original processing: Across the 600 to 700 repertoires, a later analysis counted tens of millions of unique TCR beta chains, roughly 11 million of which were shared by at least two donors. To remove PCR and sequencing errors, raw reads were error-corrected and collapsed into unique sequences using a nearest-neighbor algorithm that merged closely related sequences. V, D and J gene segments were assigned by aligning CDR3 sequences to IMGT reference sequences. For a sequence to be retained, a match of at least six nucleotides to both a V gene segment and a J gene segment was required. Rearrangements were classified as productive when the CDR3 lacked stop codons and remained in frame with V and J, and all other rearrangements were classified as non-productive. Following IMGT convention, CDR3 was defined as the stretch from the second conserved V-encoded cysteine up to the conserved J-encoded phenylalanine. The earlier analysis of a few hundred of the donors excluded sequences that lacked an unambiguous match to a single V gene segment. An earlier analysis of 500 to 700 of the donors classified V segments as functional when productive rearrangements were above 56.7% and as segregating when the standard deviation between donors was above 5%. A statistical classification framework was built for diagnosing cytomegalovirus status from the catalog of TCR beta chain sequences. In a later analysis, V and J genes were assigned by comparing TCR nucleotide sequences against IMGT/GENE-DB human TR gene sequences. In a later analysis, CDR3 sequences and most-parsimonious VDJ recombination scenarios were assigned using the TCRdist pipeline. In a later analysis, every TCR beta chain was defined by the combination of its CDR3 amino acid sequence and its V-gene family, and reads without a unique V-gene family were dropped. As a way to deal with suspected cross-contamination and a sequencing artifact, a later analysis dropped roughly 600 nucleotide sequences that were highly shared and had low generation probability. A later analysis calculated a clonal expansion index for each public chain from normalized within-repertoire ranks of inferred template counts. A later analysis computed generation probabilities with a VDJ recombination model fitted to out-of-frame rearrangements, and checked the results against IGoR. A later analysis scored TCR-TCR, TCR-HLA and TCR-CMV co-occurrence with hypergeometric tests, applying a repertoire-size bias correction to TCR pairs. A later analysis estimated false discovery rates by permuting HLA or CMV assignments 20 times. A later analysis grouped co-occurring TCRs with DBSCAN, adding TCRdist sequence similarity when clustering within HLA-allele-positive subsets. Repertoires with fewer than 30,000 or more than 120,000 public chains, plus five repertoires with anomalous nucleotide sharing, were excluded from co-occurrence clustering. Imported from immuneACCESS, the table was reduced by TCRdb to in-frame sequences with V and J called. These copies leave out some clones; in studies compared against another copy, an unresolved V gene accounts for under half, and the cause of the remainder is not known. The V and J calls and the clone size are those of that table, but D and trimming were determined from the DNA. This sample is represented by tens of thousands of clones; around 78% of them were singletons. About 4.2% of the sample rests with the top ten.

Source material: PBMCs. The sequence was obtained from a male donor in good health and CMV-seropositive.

The DNA sequence is TGCAGCGTTGAGGGTCTAGCGGGGGGGCCTTTGTACTCCGGTACGCAGTATTTT. The resulting protein is CSVEGLAGGPLYSGTQYF. Rearrangement joined TRBV29-1 to TRBJ2-3, and TRBD2 matches 12 of the central bases. Trimming removed 3 bases from V and 8 bases from J; the gene matches leave 18 bases unexplained. The CDR3 holds 18 amino acids from the cysteine to the phenylalanine. Of all the DNA, just the CDR3 is kept, 54 bases in frame from base 1. The germline V gene sets CDR1 to SQVTM and CDR2 to ANQGSEA.